What follows is one T cell receptor (beta chain) and its context. Antigen specificity is unknown. Some clones are missing from TCRdb's copy, which holds only in-frame ones; the method was immunoSEQ multiplex PCR. This table has over 750,000 clones, around 96% appearing once. The CDR3 length is 17 residues. Trimming cost V 5 bases and J 0 bases, with 20 bases left between them. Germline values: CDR1 SGHTA, CDR2 FQGNSA. The sample comes from a study of shared clonotypes between healthy human individuals. Study-level points and caveats: Collection of samples was limited to blood; tissue repertoires likely differ.

Naive CD8 cells lacked CD45RO and underwent positive selection for CCR7, leaving out terminally differentiated effector memory CD45RA+ cells. The chain is built from TRBV7-2 and TRBJ2-7; TRBD2 might be the D (5 bases). This receptor was obtained from a man aged 25-45 years in good health. What was sequenced was naive CD8+ T cells sorted from blood. The CDR3 protein is CASSTWATADGSYEQYF. The CDR3 nucleotides are TGTGCCAGCAGCACGTGGGCTACAGCGGACGGCTCCTACGAGCAGTACTTC.